What follows are 21 T cell receptor beta chains derived from one specimen sequenced in a study of blood T cells in healthy people across ages. Through a sample-barcoded 5' primer and a J-beta primer mix, a second PCR was run for roughly 6 to 11 cycles. A single record per CDR3 protein comes from TCRdb applying MiXCR to the 5' RACE reads. The table lists around 710,000 distinct CDR3 sequences, approximately 39% of them singletons. Source material: blood. These receptors came from a woman aged 55-75 years in good health.

As to this clonotype: Being one base from a much bigger clone, this may be a read error. This chain joins TRBV28 and TRBJ2-5; D may correspond to TRBD1 or TRBD2 (5 bases each). This CDR3 has 13 amino acids. V was pared by 5 bases and J by 9 bases, with 16 bases between. Germline V gene lookup returns CDR1 MDHEN and CDR2 SYDVKM. The CDR3 region is CASSTSGQEAQYF. The CDR3 nucleotides are TGTGCCAGCAGTACGTCAGGGCAGGAGGCCCAGTACTTC. Variable domain in full (rest from reference TRBV28 and TRBJ2-5): DVKVTQSSRYLVKRTGEKVFLECVQDMDHENMFWYRQDPGLGLRLIYFSYDVKMKEKGDIPEGYSVSREKKERFSLILESASTNQTSMYLCASSTSGQEAQYFGPGTRLLVL.

A word on this clonotype: Being one base from a much bigger clone, this may be a read error. This chain uses TRBV29-1 with TRBJ2-7, with 11 bases aligning to TRBD2. Germline-derived CDR1 and CDR2 are SQVTM and ANQGSEA. Germline trimming cut 5 bases from V and 7 bases from J; bases unmatched to any gene: 10. This CDR3 region has 14 residues. CDR3 sequence (DNA): TGCAGCGTTACGGGACTAGCGGCTTACAATGAGCAGTACTTC. As protein: CSVTGLAAYNEQYF.

This clonotype was seen more than once but under ten times. The chain links TRBV12-3 or TRBV12-4 to TRBJ2-5; D unclear. This CDR3 is built from 14 residues. Trimming took 6 bases from V and 11 from J, leaving 22 bases between them. This CDR3 is CASSPRVGVGEQYF. The CDR3 DNA is TGTGCCAGCAGCCCTCGGGTTGGGGTGGGTGAGCAGTACTTC.

The CDR3: CASSVKGAGRSEQYF. The DNA of the CDR3 is TGTGCCAGCAGCGTGAAGGGGGCAGGGAGATCCGAGCAGTACTTC. V is TRBV21-1 and J is TRBJ2-7; the tabulated D call, TRBD1, remains unverified against the DNA. TRBV21-1 is a pseudogene. The CDR3 sequence is 15 residues long.

CDR3: CATLLAGPLETQYF. The CDR3, as DNA: TGTGCCACCTTACTAGCGGGACCGCTGGAGACCCAGTACTTC. The chain uses TRBV6-6 and TRBJ2-5; 10 bases match TRBD2. The CDR3 is 14 amino acids. The V segment lost 10 bases and the J segment 5 bases; nucleotides outside the gene matches: 10. CDR1 and CDR2 from the germline V gene are MNHNY and SVGAGI (reference sequence).

The chain is built from TRBV14 and TRBJ2-1; D tentatively reads TRBD1 or TRBD2 (5 bases each). This CDR3 has 14 amino acids. Germline CDR1 is SGHDN and CDR2 is FVKESK. V was pared by 4 bases and J by 5 bases, with 12 bases between. The CDR3 DNA follows: TGTGCCAGCAGCCTAAGGGGACGGAACAATGAGCAGTTCTTC. Translated: CASSLRGRNNEQFF.

The chain has TRBV28 and TRBJ2-5, with TRBD2 as a possible D gene (6 bases). CDR3 length: 16 amino acids. V gave up 0 bases and J gave up 2 bases, with 13 bases separating them. Per the germline V gene, CDR1 is MDHEN and CDR2 is SYDVKM. CDR3 in amino acids: CASSLWVADKQETQYF. DNA for the CDR3: TGTGCCAGCAGTTTATGGGTAGCGGATAAACAAGAGACCCAGTACTTC.

The J gene is TRBJ2-1, the V gene TRBV2; tentatively, D is TRBD1 or TRBD2 (5 bases each). CDR3 length: 13 residues. With 1 base removed from V and 8 bases from J, the gap between germline ends came to 9 bases. Per germline, CDR1 SNHLY and CDR2 FYNNEI. The CDR3 DNA reads as TGTGCCAGCAGTGAAGGACGGGACCATGAGCAGTTCTTC. Translating gives CASSEGRDHEQFF. The variable domain in full, with the rest retrieved from reference TRBV2 and TRBJ2-1, is EPEVTQTPSHQVTQMGQEVILRCVPISNHLYFYWYRQILGQKVEFLVSFYNNEISEKSEIFDDQFSVERPDGSNFTLKIRSTKLEDSAMYFCASSEGRDHEQFFGPGTRLTVL.

The CDR3, as DNA: TGTGCCAGCAGCCAACAGCAGTATAGCAATCAGCCCCAGCATTTT. Translated, it gives CASSQQQYSNQPQHF. V gene TRBV4-2 combines with J gene TRBJ1-5, with D unresolved. V lost 2 bases and J lost 0, with 8 bases in between. This CDR3 region has 15 residues. Germline CDR1 and CDR2: LGHNA and YNFKEQ.

The chain couples TRBV2 to TRBJ2-1; no reliable D call. This CDR3 is 13 amino acids long. Between the trimmed V and J ends, which lost 4 bases and 4 bases, there was a span of 8 bases. Germline V gene lookup returns CDR1 SNHLY and CDR2 FYNNEI. CDR3 amino acids: CASSGQTYNEQFF. The DNA for the CDR3 is TGTGCCAGCAGTGGGCAAACGTACAATGAGCAGTTCTTC.

The chain is built from TRBV10-1 and TRBJ2-1; the D gene is possibly TRBD2 (6 bases). Germline CDR1 reads WNHNN; CDR2 reads SYGVQD (reference sequence). This CDR3 has 16 amino acids. The V end was cut by 0 bases, the J end by 2 bases, with 11 bases between. The CDR3 is CASSESGLPPYNEQFF. The CDR3 coding sequence is TGCGCCAGCAGTGAGTCGGGACTGCCCCCCTACAATGAGCAGTTCTTC.

The chain is built from TRBV7-2 and TRBJ2-3; D perhaps matches TRBD2 (6 bases). There are 13 residues in the CDR3. Trimming shortened V by 4 bases and J by 3 bases, and 8 bases separated the two germline ends. Germline CDR1 is SGHTA and CDR2 is FQGNSA. The CDR3 region is CASSWRETDTQYF. The CDR3 DNA is TGTGCCAGCAGCTGGCGGGAAACAGATACGCAGTATTTT. The complete variable domain, with remaining parts taken from reference TRBV7-2 and TRBJ2-3, reads GAGVSQSPSNKVTEKGKDVELRCDPISGHTALYWYRQSLGQGLEFLIYFQGNSAPDKSGLPSDRFSAERTGGSVSTLTIQRTQQEDSAVYLCASSWRETDTQYFGPGTRLTVL.

This sequence joins TRBV12-3 or TRBV12-4 and TRBJ2-1; TRBD2 matches 9 bases. This CDR3 contains 15 residues. The ends lost 6 bases at V and 4 bases at J; junction bases unmatched: 7. The chain's CDR3 is CASSLQRGVYNEQFF. The CDR3 DNA is TGTGCCAGCAGCTTACAGCGGGGGGTTTACAATGAGCAGTTCTTC.

In this sample, this clonotype turned up many times. This chain uses TRBV6-2 or TRBV6-3 with TRBJ2-3; no reliable D call. Per germline, CDR1 MNHEY and CDR2 SVGEGT. V was pared by 2 bases and J by 5 bases, with 14 bases between. There are 15 residues in the CDR3. CDR3 region: CASSYATNNLDTQYF. CDR3 sequence (DNA): TGTGCCAGCAGTTACGCGACGAACAACTTAGATACGCAGTATTTT.

With regard to this clonotype: A much larger clonotype is one base distant, so this may be a read error. The CDR3 region has the DNA TGCAGCGGAAGGCGGGGCTATGCAGAAAAACTGTTTTTT. The encoded protein is CSGRRGYAEKLFF. The chain combines TRBV29-1 with TRBJ1-4, with a possible D match to TRBD1 (5 bases). CDR1 and CDR2 from the germline V gene are SQVTM and ANQGSEA. The CDR3 consists of 13 residues. V was shortened by 7 bases and J by 8 bases, with 17 bases between the two germline ends.

The V and J genes are TRBV7-9 and TRBJ2-1; tentative D call: TRBD2 (6 bases). Germline CDR1 and CDR2: SEHNR and FQNEAQ (reference sequence). The V and J ends lost 0 bases and 4 bases respectively, with 13 bases between them. This CDR3 comprises 16 residues. The CDR3 nucleotides read TGTGCCAGCAGCTTAGCGTGGGGGGTCGGATACAATGAGCAGTTCTTC. It specifies CASSLAWGVGYNEQFF.

This chain uses TRBV28 with TRBJ2-7; TRBD2 aligns across 9 bases. This CDR3 is 13 amino acids long. V gave up 8 bases and J gave up 4 bases; unmatched junction bases: 6. The germline V gene encodes CDR1 MDHEN and CDR2 SYDVKM. CDR3 in DNA: TGTGCCAGCCAGGGACTAGCCCCGTACGAGCAGTACTTC. As protein: CASQGLAPYEQYF. The entire variable domain, with the rest obtained from reference TRBV28 and TRBJ2-7, is as follows: DVKVTQSSRYLVKRTGEKVFLECVQDMDHENMFWYRQDPGLGLRLIYFSYDVKMKEKGDIPEGYSVSREKKERFSLILESASTNQTSMYLCASQGLAPYEQYFGPGTRLTVT.

In regard to this clonotype: An end of the junction does not agree with germline; a read error may underlie this. This rearrangement joins TRBV7-9 to TRBJ2-7; 11 bases fit TRBD2. From germline, CDR1 is SEHNR and CDR2 FQNEAQ (reference sequence). This CDR3 is built from 17 residues. As DNA, the CDR3 is TGTGCCGGCAGCCAAAGGAGACTAGCGGGGATTTACAATGAGCAGTACTTC. It encodes CAGSQRRLAGIYNEQYF.

This chain joins TRBV5-1 and TRBJ2-7, with D unresolved. The length of the CDR3 is 15 residues. V was trimmed by 0 bases and J by 0 bases, leaving 10 bases between them. The V gene's germline CDR1 is SGHRS and CDR2 YFSETQ. The CDR3 DNA sequence: TGCGCCAGCAGCTTGGATGGCAGGAGCTCCTACGAGCAGTACTTC. Its translation is CASSLDGRSSYEQYF. Supplemented by reference TRBV5-1 and TRBJ2-7, the full variable domain reads KAGVTQTPRYLIKTRGQQVTLSCSPISGHRSVSWYQQTPGQGLQFLFEYFSETQRNKGNFPGRFSGRQFSNSRSEMNVSTLELGDSALYLCASSLDGRSSYEQYFGPGTRLTVT.

This clonotype was seen a handful of times. V usage is TRBV11-2 and J usage is TRBJ2-1; tentative D call: TRBD2 (6 bases). The germline V and J ends were trimmed by 1 base and 6 bases, with 13 bases remaining between them. There are 15 residues in the CDR3. The germline V gene encodes CDR1 SGHAT and CDR2 FQNNGV. The CDR3 bases are TGTGCCAGCAGCTTAGGGGCTAGCGTTGGCAATGAGCAGTTCTTC. Protein sequence: CASSLGASVGNEQFF.

The gene calls are TRBV11-2 and TRBJ2-7, with D perhaps TRBD1 (5 bases). The CDR3 totals 13 residues. Between the trimmed V and J ends, which lost 1 base and 7 bases, there was a span of 11 bases. From germline, CDR1 is SGHAT and CDR2 FQNNGV. In DNA form, the CDR3 reads TGTGCCAGCAGCTTAGGGGGCAAGGGTGAGCAGTACTTC. Amino acids: CASSLGGKGEQYF. Full variable domain (remainder filled in from reference TRBV11-2 and TRBJ2-7): EAGVAQSPRYKIIEKRQSVAFWCNPISGHATLYWYQQILGQGPKLLIQFQNNGVVDDSQLPKDRFSAERLKGVDSTLKIQPAKLEDSAVYLCASSLGGKGEQYFGPGTRLTVT.